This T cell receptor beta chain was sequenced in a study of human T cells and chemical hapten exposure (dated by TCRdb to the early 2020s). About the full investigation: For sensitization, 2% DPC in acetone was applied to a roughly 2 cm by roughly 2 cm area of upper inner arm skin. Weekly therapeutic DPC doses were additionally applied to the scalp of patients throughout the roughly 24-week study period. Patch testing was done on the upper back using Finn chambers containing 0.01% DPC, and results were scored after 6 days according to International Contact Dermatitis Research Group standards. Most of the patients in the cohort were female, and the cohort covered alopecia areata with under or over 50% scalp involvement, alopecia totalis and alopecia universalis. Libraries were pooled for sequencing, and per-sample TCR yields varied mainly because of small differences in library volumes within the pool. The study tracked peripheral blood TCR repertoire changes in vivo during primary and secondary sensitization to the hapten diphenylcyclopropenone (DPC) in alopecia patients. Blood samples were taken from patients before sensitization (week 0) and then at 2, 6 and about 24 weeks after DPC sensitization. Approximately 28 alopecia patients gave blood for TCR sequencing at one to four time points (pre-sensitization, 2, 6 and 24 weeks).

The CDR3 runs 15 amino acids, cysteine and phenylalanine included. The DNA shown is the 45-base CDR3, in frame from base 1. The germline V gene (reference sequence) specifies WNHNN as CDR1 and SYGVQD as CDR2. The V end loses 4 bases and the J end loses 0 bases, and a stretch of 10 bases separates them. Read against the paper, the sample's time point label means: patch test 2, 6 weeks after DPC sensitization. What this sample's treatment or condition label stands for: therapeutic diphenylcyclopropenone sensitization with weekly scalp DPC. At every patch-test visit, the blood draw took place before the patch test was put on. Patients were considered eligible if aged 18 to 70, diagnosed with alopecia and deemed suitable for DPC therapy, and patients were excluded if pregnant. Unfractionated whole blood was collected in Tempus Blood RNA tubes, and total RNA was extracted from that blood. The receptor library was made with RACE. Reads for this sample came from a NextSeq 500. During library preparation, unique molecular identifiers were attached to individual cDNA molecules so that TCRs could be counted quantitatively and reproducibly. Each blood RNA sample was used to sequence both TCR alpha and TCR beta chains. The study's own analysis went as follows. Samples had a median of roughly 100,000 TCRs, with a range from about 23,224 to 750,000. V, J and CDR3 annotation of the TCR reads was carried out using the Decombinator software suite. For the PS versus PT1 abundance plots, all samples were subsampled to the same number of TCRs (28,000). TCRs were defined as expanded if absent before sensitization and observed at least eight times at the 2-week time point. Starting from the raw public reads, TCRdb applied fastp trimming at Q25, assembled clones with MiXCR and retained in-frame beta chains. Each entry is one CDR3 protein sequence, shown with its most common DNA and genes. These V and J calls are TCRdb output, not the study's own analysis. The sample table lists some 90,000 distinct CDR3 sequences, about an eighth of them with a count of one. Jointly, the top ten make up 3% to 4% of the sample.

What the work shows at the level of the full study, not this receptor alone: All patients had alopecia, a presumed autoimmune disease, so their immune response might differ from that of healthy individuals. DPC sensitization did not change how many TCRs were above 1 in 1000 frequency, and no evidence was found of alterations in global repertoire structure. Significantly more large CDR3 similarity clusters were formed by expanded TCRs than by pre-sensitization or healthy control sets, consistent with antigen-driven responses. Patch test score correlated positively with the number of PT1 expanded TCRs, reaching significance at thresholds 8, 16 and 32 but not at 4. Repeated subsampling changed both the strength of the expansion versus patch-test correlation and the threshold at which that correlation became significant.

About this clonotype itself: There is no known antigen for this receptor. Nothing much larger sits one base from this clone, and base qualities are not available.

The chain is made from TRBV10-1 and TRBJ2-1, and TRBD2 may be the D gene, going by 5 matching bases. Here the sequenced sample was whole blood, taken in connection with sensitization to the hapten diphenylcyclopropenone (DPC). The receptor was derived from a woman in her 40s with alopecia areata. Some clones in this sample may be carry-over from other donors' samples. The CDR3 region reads CASSVDSSSYNEQFF. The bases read TGCGCCAGCAGTGTGGACTCGAGCTCCTACAATGAGCAGTTCTTC.